This T cell receptor (beta chain) appears in the sequencing data of a study of shared clonotypes between healthy human individuals. Points from the study as a whole: Lower generation probabilities were found for non-shared clonotypes than for those shared by all four donors.

A remark on this clone: Its cognate antigen is unknown.

CD45RA-negative memory and CD45RA+ naive subsets were split from the CD4+ cells. Per germline, CDR1 KGHSH and CDR2 LQKENI. There are 16 residues in the CDR3. Trimming cost V 1 base and J 0 bases, with 11 bases left between them. Per sorted-subset replicate PCR, input was 200 to 250 ng DNA, representing about 30,000 T cell genomes. Study processing details: In the immunoSEQ data, sequences were junction-only and lacked quality scores, so filtering differed. The table came from immunoSEQ multiplex PCR; TCRdb's copy has only in-frame clones and leaves some out. D and trimming were read from the DNA, whereas the V and J calls and clone size are those reported in that table. The data show under 2.5 million clones, 80% to 95% seen once.

This sequence was found in a man between 18 and 29 years old in good health. Some clones in this sample may be carry-over from other donors' samples. The V and J genes are TRBV18 and TRBJ2-3; D may match TRBD1 or TRBD2 (5 bases each). The sample comprised naive CD4+ T cells from PBMCs. Subset in this sample: CD45RA+ positively selected. The CDR3 DNA is TGTGCCAGCTCACCACAACGGGACCCTAGCACAGATACGCAGTATTTT. This sequence encodes CASSPQRDPSTDTQYF.